The clone carrying this T cell receptor (beta chain) was detected only a few times. Additional DNA sequences in this sample encode the identical CDR3. The method was immunoSEQ multiplex PCR; TCRdb's version includes in-frame clones alone and lacks a portion of them. The sample shows 380,000 or so clones, about 86% of them seen only once. V shed 3 bases and J shed 4 bases, with 7 bases lying between them. The CDR3 is 13 residues long. Germline lookup yields CDR1 LGHDT and CDR2 YNNKEL (reference sequence). The data were taken from a study of Ad26.COV2.S vaccination and SARS-CoV-2 variants. Indicated treatment: roughly 20 received Ad26.COV2.S at low or high dose, single or two shots; 5 received placebo; per-sample allocation not given. Collection of the samples took place on day 63 after the first injection of vaccine or placebo. Donation came from an adult in Boston who was aged 18-55 years.

The rearrangement links TRBV3-1 (or the pseudogene TRBV3-2) to TRBJ1-3; D is uncertain. This sample comprised peripheral blood, obtained in a trial of Ad26.COV2.S vaccine versus placebo. This receptor was obtained from a person aged 18-65 years who received the Ad26.COV2.S COVID-19 vaccine or a placebo. CDR3 protein: CASSQGGGNTIYF. CDR3 sequence (DNA): TGTGCCAGCAGCCAGGGCGGAGGAAACACCATATATTTT.